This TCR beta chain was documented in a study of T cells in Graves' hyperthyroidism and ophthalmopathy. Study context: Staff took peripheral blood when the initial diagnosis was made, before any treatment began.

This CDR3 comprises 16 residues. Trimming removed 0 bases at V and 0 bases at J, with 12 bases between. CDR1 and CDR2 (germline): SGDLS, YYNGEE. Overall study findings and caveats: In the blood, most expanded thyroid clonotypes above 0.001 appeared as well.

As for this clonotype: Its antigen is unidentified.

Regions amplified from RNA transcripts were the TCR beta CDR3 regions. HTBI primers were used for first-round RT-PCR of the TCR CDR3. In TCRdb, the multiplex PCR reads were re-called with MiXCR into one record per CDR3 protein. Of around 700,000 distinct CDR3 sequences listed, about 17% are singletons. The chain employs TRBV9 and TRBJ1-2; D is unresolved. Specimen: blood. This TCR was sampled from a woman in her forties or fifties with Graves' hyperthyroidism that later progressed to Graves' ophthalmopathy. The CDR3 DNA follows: TGTGCCAGCAGCGTAGTGGTCAGACCTTCTAACTATGGCTACACCTTC. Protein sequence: CASSVVVRPSNYGYTF.